Presented here are 30 T cell receptor beta chains from one specimen sequenced in a study of CD8+ T cells in alopecia areata. Treatment in this sample: oral pan-JAK inhibitor, 5-10 mg twice daily. Reverse transcription of extracted RNA yielded cDNA, which provided the sequencing template. The table came from immunoSEQ multiplex PCR; TCRdb's copy has only in-frame clones and leaves some out. The table shows roughly 190,000 clones, with about three fifths occurring only once. Sequencing used CD4+ T cells sorted from blood, obtained at week 4, from a patient treated with tofacitinib. These receptors were collected from a human donor with alopecia areata.

The chain has TRBV5-1 and TRBJ2-1, with TRBD1 matching 7 bases. This CDR3 contains 13 residues. V gave up 4 bases and J gave up 6 bases; unmatched junction bases: 4. The germline V gene encodes CDR1 SGHRS and CDR2 YFSETQ. The CDR3: CASSPGTANEQFF. The CDR3 DNA sequence: TGCGCCAGCAGCCCCGGGACAGCCAATGAGCAGTTCTTC. Complete variable domain (other parts from reference TRBV5-1 and TRBJ2-1): KAGVTQTPRYLIKTRGQQVTLSCSPISGHRSVSWYQQTPGQGLQFLFEYFSETQRNKGNFPGRFSGRQFSNSRSEMNVSTLELGDSALYLCASSPGTANEQFFGPGTRLTVL.

This chain uses TRBV10-3 with TRBJ2-5; 10 bases fit TRBD2. The junction had 2 bases not matched to a gene; V was cut back by 7 bases and J by 0 bases. CDR1 and CDR2 from the germline V gene are ENHRY and SYGVKD. The CDR3 contains 14 residues. This CDR3 is CAIKRGGYQETQYF. Here the CDR3 DNA reads TGTGCCATCAAGCGGGGGGGGTACCAAGAGACCCAGTACTTC.

J is TRBJ2-3 and V is TRBV7-9; D unclear. Trimming removed 4 bases from V and 0 bases from J, with 11 bases in between. CDR3 length: 15 residues. The germline gives CDR1 SEHNR, CDR2 FQNEAQ (reference sequence). In DNA form, the CDR3 reads TGTGCCAGCAGCTCCAACCGACCTAGCACAGATACGCAGTATTTT. It specifies CASSSNRPSTDTQYF.

V gene TRBV7-9 combines with J gene TRBJ2-7, with D unresolved. Per germline, CDR1 SEHNR and CDR2 FQNEAQ (reference sequence). The CDR3 extends over 11 amino acids. Trimming left V 0 bases short and J 7 bases short, with 4 bases between. Here the CDR3 reads CASSLAEEQYF. DNA of the CDR3: TGTGCCAGCAGCTTAGCCGAGGAGCAGTACTTC.

The genes are TRBV7-2 and TRBJ1-2; TRBD1 is a possible D gene (5 bases). The CDR3 has 11 amino acids. In germline, CDR1 is SGHTA, CDR2 FQGNSA. Trimming removed 2 bases at V and 10 bases at J, with 8 bases between. The CDR3 sequence is CASSLRQIYTF. The CDR3 DNA reads as TGTGCCAGCAGCTTAAGACAGATCTACACCTTC.

This chain links TRBV15 with TRBJ2-7; no firm D call. Per the germline V gene, CDR1 is LNHNV and CDR2 is YYDKDF (reference sequence). Trimming took 5 bases from V and 3 from J, leaving 11 bases between them. The CDR3 covers 13 residues. The CDR3 bases are TGTGCCACCAGCCTCACCTTCGACTACGAGCAGTACTTC. Its protein is CATSLTFDYEQYF.

This rearrangement joins TRBV25-1 to TRBJ1-6; D unclear. The germline V gene has CDR1 MGHDK and CDR2 SYGVNS. This CDR3 has 15 residues. Trimming took off 8 bases at V and 0 bases at J, with 11 bases between the two ends. As DNA, the CDR3 is TGTGCCAGCTTGGATCCGAGCTCCTATAATTCACCCCTCCACTTT. It translates to CASLDPSSYNSPLHF.

Concerning this clone itself: The sample carries other DNA sequences with the same CDR3. The V call is TRBV7-2, the J call TRBJ2-5; no clear D. Trimming removed 1 base from V and 5 bases from J, with 8 bases in between. Germline lookup yields CDR1 SGHTA and CDR2 FQGNSA. The CDR3 has 13 residues. This CDR3 reads CASSLGSRETQYF. CDR3 sequence (DNA): TGTGCCAGCAGCTTAGGGTCGCGGGAGACCCAGTACTTC. The whole variable domain, filled in from reference TRBV7-2 and TRBJ2-5, reads GAGVSQSPSNKVTEKGKDVELRCDPISGHTALYWYRQSLGQGLEFLIYFQGNSAPDKSGLPSDRFSAERTGGSVSTLTIQRTQQEDSAVYLCASSLGSRETQYFGPGTRLLVL.

This clone was counted between two and nine times. The chain carries TRBV6-6 and TRBJ2-2; D not resolved. There are 12 residues in the CDR3. V was pared by 7 bases and J by 13 bases, with 16 bases between. CDR1 MNHNY and CDR2 SVGAGI come from the germline V gene (reference sequence). CDR3 amino acids: CASTTPGRGLFF. In nucleotides, the CDR3 is TGTGCCAGCACCACCCCCGGGCGAGGGCTGTTTTTT.

This clone has only a few counts. The J gene is TRBJ1-1, the V gene TRBV5-1, with D unresolved. The CDR3 length is 15 residues. CDR1 and CDR2 from the germline V gene are SGHRS and YFSETQ. V was cut by 3 bases and J by 1 base, with 13 bases left in between. CDR3 DNA sequence: TGCGCCAGCAGCTACAAGACAAGTACGAACACTGAAGCTTTCTTT. Protein product: CASSYKTSTNTEAFF.

V usage is TRBV2 and J usage is TRBJ1-2; D is uncertain. Germline loops: CDR1 SNHLY, CDR2 FYNNEI. There are 12 residues in the CDR3. Trimming left V 4 bases short and J 4 bases short, with 7 bases between. This CDR3 is CASSGRLYGYTF. DNA of the CDR3: TGTGCCAGCAGTGGACGTCTCTATGGCTACACCTTC.

V and J are TRBV28 and TRBJ1-6; TRBD1 agrees at 7 bases. The V gene's germline CDR1 is MDHEN and CDR2 SYDVKM. The CDR3 extends over 15 amino acids. V shed 3 bases and J 7 bases; nucleotides not matched to a gene: 6. CDR3 amino acids: CASSLQQGNNSPLHF. Written as DNA, the CDR3 is TGTGCCAGCAGTTTGCAACAGGGGAACAATTCACCCCTCCACTTT.

This clone appeared a few times. V is TRBV25-1 and J is TRBJ2-5, with a possible D match to TRBD2 (6 bases). Germline CDR1 is MGHDK and CDR2 is SYGVNS. V was pared by 8 bases and J by 3 bases, with 13 bases between. The CDR3 extends over 13 amino acids. The CDR3 sequence: CASADGGKETQYF. CDR3 in DNA: TGTGCCAGCGCCGACGGAGGGAAAGAGACCCAGTACTTC.

The V gene is TRBV4-3, the J gene TRBJ2-2, with 7 positions matching TRBD2. The CDR3 has 13 amino acids. Germline V lookup: CDR1 LGHNA, CDR2 YSLEER. V shed 5 bases and J 6 bases; nucleotides not matched to a gene: 3. The CDR3 spells CASSSGGAGELFF. In DNA form, the CDR3 reads TGCGCCAGCAGCTCGGGGGGAGCCGGGGAGCTGTTTTTT.

The rearrangement uses TRBV29-1 and TRBJ2-3; unclear D gene. Germline V gene lookup returns CDR1 SQVTM and CDR2 ANQGSEA. CDR3 length: 14 amino acids. Deletions cut 4 bases from V and 4 bases from J, with 15 bases between. This CDR3 is CSVVVANRADTQYF. CDR3 nucleotides: TGCAGCGTTGTTGTCGCAAATCGGGCAGATACGCAGTATTTT.

J is TRBJ1-1 and V is TRBV30; D is unclear. Germline values: CDR1 GTSNPN, CDR2 SVGIG (reference sequence). The CDR3 is made up of 13 amino acids. The V gene lost 3 bases and the J gene lost 1 base, with 9 bases spanning the gap. The CDR3 loop is CAWRPRPNTEAFF. The CDR3 region has the DNA TGTGCCTGGAGACCCCGGCCGAACACTGAAGCTTTCTTT.

The V and J genes are TRBV2 and TRBJ1-1, with 7 positions matching TRBD1. CDR3 length equals 13 residues. Trimming took 7 bases from V and 5 from J; bases not matched to a gene: 7. Germline V gene data show CDR1 as SNHLY and CDR2 as FYNNEI. The CDR3 region is CASTYRGDTEAFF. CDR3 nucleotides: TGTGCCAGCACCTACAGGGGTGATACTGAAGCTTTCTTT.

V usage is TRBV5-1 and J usage is TRBJ1-1, with D perhaps matching TRBD1 (6 bases). The V gene's germline CDR1 is SGHRS and CDR2 YFSETQ. Between the trimmed V and J ends, which lost 4 bases and 0 bases, there was a span of 16 bases. The CDR3 totals 16 residues. The CDR3 reads CASSLRGDTVNTEAFF. The CDR3 nucleotides read TGCGCCAGCAGCCTAAGGGGGGACACCGTGAACACTGAAGCTTTCTTT.

In its sample, this clone was seen a few times. The chain carries TRBV18 and TRBJ2-3; D is unclear. V was shortened by 3 bases and J by 6 bases, with 13 bases between the two germline ends. Germline V gene data show CDR1 as KGHSH and CDR2 as LQKENI. The CDR3 loop spans 14 amino acids. This CDR3 reads CASSPGSLMDTQYF. The CDR3 coding sequence is TGTGCCAGCTCACCGGGGTCCCTAATGGATACGCAGTATTTT.

This clone was seen a handful of times. This chain joins TRBV11-2 and TRBJ1-4, with TRBD1 identical over 9 bases. This CDR3 is built from 16 residues. CDR1 is SGHAT and CDR2 is FQNNGV in the germline V gene. J was trimmed by 7 bases and V by 1 base; bases with no gene match: 7. The CDR3 DNA reads TGTGCCAGCAGCTTAGTGACGGGACAGGGAGGTGAAAAACTGTTTTTT. Translating it yields CASSLVTGQGGEKLFF. Full variable domain (remainder filled in from reference TRBV11-2 and TRBJ1-4): EAGVAQSPRYKIIEKRQSVAFWCNPISGHATLYWYQQILGQGPKLLIQFQNNGVVDDSQLPKDRFSAERLKGVDSTLKIQPAKLEDSAVYLCASSLVTGQGGEKLFFGSGTQLSVL.

Comments on this clone: At the DNA level, this CDR3 is encoded by other sequences in the same sample as well. The V gene is TRBV7-2, the J gene TRBJ1-1, with D tentatively TRBD1 (5 bases). CDR3 size: 14 residues. Trimming cost V 1 base and J 5 bases, with 11 bases left between them. The V gene's germline CDR1 is SGHTA and CDR2 FQGNSA. The CDR3 coding sequence is TGTGCCAGCAGCTTAGAGGGAGCAGGGACTGAAGCTTTCTTT. It specifies CASSLEGAGTEAFF.

A few counts support this clone. The chain links TRBV5-8 to TRBJ2-7, with TRBD1 as a possible D gene (5 bases). V was shortened by 4 bases and J by 4 bases, with 21 bases between the two germline ends. Per germline, CDR1 SGHTS and CDR2 YDEGEE. The length of the CDR3 is 16 residues. This CDR3 reads CASSLMLGLESYEQYF. For the CDR3, the DNA is TGTGCCAGCAGCCTCATGTTGGGGCTTGAATCTTACGAGCAGTACTTC.

This chain uses TRBV5-1 with TRBJ2-1; D perhaps matches TRBD2 (6 bases). Trimming pared 4 bases from V and 6 bases from J, leaving 17 bases between. Germline lookup yields CDR1 SGHRS and CDR2 YFSETQ. The CDR3 sequence is 15 residues long. The CDR3 bases are TGCGCCAGCAGCCCGGATCCTGTCGGGGGCAATGAGCAGTTCTTC. It yields the protein CASSPDPVGGNEQFF.

The chain has TRBV30 and TRBJ1-1; D is ambiguous. The germline V gene encodes CDR1 GTSNPN and CDR2 SVGIG (reference sequence). This CDR3 spans 12 amino acids. Trimming left V 4 bases short and J 3 bases short, with 9 bases between. The DNA of the CDR3 is TGTGCCTGGATGGAGGGAGACACTGAAGCTTTCTTT. Translation: CAWMEGDTEAFF.

The chain uses TRBV5-1 and TRBJ1-2; D is uncertain. The V gene lost 4 bases and the J gene lost 8 bases, with 12 bases spanning the gap. The length of the CDR3 is 12 residues. From germline, CDR1 is SGHRS and CDR2 YFSETQ. CDR3 nucleotides: TGCGCCAGCAGCCAAGACATTGGCGGCTACACCTTC. This gives the protein CASSQDIGGYTF. Variable domain in full (rest from reference TRBV5-1 and TRBJ1-2): KAGVTQTPRYLIKTRGQQVTLSCSPISGHRSVSWYQQTPGQGLQFLFEYFSETQRNKGNFPGRFSGRQFSNSRSEMNVSTLELGDSALYLCASSQDIGGYTFGSGTRLTVV.

The rearrangement links TRBV14 to TRBJ1-2, with D possibly matching TRBD1 (6 bases). There are 13 residues in the CDR3. Trimming took off 1 base at V and 8 bases at J, with 11 bases between the two ends. Germline V gene data show CDR1 as SGHDN and CDR2 as FVKESK. CDR3 amino acids: CASSQAFRGGYTF. DNA for the CDR3: TGTGCCAGCAGCCAAGCCTTCAGGGGCGGCTACACCTTC.

The chain combines TRBV6-5 with TRBJ1-5; no reliable D call. Trimming removed 4 bases from V and 2 bases from J, with 9 bases in between. CDR3 length: 14 residues. The V gene's germline CDR1 is MNHEY and CDR2 SVGAGI. The CDR3 loop is CASSSWRGNQPQHF. The CDR3 DNA follows: TGTGCCAGCAGTTCCTGGAGGGGCAATCAGCCCCAGCATTTT.

The CDR3 DNA reads as TGTGCCAGCAGTGAAAATTCCGGGTTTAACACCGGGGAGCTGTTTTTT. It translates to CASSENSGFNTGELFF. This sequence joins TRBV25-1 and TRBJ2-2, with D unresolved. CDR1 is MGHDK, CDR2 SYGVNS, per germline. Deletions cut 2 bases from V and 2 bases from J, with 12 bases between. This CDR3 contains 16 residues.

This chain uses TRBV6-6 with TRBJ2-7; D is perhaps TRBD1 or TRBD2 (6 bases each). Germline CDR1 MNHNY, CDR2 SVGAGI (reference sequence). There are 14 residues in the CDR3. Deletions cut 4 bases from V and 4 bases from J, with 14 bases between. Here the CDR3 reads CASSWDSTGYEQYF. The CDR3 nucleotides are TGTGCCAGCAGTTGGGACTCTACAGGGTACGAGCAGTACTTC.

This clone was seen a single time. The chain is built from TRBV5-6 and TRBJ2-5, with D hard to call. CDR1 SGHDT and CDR2 YYEEEE come from the germline V gene. The CDR3 consists of 15 residues. The V end was cut by 0 bases, the J end by 5 bases, with 14 bases between. The CDR3 sequence is CASSLVGRLPETQYF. CDR3 bases: TGTGCCAGCAGCTTGGTGGGCCGACTCCCGGAGACCCAGTACTTC.